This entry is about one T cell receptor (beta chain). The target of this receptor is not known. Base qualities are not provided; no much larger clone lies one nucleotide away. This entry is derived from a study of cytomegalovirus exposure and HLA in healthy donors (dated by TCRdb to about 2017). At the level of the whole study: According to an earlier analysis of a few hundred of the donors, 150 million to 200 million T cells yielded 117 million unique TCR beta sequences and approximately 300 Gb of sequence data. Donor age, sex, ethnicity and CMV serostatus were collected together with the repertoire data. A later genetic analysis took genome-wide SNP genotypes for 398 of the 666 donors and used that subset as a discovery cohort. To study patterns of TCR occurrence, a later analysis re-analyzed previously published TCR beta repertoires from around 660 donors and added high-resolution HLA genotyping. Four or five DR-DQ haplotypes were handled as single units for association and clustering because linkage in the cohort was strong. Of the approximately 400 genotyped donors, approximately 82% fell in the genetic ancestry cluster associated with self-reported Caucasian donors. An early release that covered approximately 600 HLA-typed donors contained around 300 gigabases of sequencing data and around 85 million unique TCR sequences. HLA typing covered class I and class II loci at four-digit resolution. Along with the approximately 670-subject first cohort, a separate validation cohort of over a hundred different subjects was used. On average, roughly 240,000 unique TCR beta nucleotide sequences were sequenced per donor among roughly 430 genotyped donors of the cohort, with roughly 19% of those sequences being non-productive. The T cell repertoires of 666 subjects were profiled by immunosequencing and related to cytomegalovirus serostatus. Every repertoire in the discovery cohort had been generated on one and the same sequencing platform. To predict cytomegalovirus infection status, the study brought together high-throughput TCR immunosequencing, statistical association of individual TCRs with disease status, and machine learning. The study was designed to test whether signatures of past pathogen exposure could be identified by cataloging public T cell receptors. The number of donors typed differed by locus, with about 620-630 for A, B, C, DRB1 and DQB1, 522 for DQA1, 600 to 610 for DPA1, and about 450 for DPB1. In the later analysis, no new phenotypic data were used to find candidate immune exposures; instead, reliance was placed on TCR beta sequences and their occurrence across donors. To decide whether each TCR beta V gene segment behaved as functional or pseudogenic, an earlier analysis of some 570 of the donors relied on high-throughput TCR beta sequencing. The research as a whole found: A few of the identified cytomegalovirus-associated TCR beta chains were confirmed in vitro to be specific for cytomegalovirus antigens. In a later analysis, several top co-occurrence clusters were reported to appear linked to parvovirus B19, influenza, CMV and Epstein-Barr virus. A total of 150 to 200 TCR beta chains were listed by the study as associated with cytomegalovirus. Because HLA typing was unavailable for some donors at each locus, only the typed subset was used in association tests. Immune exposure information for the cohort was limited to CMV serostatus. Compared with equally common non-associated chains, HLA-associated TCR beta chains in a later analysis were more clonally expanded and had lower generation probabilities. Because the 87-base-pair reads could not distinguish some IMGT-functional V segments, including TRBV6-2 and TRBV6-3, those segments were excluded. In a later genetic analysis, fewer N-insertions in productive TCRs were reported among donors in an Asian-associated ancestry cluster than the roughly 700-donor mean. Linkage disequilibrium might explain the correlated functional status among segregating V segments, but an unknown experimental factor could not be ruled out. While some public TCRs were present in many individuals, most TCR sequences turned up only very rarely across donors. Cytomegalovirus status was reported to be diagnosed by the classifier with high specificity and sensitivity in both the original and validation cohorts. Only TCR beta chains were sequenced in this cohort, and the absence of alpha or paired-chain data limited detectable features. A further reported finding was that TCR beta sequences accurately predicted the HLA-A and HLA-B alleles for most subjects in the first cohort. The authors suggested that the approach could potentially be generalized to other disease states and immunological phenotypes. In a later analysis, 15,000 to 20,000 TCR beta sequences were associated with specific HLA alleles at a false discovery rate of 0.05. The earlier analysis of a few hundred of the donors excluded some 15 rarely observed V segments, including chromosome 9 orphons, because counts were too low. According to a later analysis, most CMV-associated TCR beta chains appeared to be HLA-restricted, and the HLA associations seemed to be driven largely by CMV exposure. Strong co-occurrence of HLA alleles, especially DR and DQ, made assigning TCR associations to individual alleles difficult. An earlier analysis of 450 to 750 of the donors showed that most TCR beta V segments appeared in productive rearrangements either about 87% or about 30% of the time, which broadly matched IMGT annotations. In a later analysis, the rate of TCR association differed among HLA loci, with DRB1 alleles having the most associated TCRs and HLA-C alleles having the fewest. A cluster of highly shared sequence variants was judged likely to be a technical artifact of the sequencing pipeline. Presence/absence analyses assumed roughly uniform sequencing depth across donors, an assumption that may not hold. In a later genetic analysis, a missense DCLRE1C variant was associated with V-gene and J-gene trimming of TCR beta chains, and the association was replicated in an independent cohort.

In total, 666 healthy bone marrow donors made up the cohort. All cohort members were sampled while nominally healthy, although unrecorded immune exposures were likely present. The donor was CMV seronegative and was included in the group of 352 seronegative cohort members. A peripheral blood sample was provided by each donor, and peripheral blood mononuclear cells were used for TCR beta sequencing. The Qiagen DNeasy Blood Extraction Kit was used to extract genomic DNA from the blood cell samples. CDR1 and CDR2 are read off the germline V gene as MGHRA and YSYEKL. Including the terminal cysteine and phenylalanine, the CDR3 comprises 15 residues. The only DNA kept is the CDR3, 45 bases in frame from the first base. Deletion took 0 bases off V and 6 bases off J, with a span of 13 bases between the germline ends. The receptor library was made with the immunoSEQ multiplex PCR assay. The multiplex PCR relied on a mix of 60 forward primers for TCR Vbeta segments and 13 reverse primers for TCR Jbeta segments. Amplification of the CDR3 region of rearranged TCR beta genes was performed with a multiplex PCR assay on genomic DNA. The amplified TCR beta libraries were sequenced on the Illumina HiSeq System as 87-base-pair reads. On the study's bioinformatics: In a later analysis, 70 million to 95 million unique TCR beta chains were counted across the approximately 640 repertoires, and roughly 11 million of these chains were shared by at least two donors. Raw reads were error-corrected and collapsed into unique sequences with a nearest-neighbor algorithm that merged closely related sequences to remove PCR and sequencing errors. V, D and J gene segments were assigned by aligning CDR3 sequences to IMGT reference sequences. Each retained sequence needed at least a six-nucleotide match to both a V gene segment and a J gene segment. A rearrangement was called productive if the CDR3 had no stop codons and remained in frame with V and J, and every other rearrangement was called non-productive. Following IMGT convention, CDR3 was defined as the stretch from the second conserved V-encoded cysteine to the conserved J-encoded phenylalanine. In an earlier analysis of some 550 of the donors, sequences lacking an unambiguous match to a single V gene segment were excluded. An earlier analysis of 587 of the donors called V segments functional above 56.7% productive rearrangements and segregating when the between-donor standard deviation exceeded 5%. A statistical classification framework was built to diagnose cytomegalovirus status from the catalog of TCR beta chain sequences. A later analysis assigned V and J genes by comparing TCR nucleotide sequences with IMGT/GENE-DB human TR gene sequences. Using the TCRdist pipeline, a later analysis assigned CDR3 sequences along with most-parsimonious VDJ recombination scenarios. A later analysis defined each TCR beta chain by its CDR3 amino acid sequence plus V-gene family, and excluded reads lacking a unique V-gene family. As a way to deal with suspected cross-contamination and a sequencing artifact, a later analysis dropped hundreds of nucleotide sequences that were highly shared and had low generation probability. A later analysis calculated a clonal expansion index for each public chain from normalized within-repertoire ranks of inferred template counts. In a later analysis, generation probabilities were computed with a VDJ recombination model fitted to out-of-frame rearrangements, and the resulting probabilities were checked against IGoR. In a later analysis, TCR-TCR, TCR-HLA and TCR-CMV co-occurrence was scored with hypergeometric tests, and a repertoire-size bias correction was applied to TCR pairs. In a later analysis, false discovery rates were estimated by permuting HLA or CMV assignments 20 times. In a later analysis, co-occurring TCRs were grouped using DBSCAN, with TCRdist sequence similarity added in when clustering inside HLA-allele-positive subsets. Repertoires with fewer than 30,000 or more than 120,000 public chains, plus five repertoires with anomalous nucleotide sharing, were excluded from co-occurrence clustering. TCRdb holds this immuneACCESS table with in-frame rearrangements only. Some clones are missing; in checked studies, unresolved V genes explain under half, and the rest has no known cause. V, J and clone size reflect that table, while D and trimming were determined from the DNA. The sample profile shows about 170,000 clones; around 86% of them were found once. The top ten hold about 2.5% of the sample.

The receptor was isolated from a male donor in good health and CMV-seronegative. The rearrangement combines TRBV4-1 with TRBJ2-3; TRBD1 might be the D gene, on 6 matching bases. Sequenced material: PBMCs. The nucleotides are TGCGCCAGCAGCCAAGATTGGGCAAGGGGGGATACGCAGTATTTT. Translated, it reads CASSQDWARGDTQYF.